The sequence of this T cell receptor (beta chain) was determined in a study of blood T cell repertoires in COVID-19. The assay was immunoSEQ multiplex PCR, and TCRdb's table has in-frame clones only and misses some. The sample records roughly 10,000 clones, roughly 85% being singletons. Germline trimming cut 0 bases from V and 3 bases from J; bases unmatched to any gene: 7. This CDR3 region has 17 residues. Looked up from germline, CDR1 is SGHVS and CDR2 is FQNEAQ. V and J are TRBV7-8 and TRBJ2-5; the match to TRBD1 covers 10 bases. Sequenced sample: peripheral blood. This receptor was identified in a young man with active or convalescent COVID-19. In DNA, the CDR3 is TGTGCCAGCAGCTTAGCGGCTTCCGGGACAGGGGAAGAGACCCAGTACTTC. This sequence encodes CASSLAASGTGEETQYF.